The text below deals with one T cell receptor (beta chain). The data belong to a study of blood T cells in healthy people across ages. With a J-beta primer mix and a sample-barcoded 5' primer, a second PCR ran 7 to 11 cycles. Through a template-switch adaptor with 12 random nucleotides, each cDNA molecule received a tag. TCRdb independently ran MiXCR on the 5' RACE reads; one entry per CDR3 protein. In the table there are around 2 million distinct CDR3 sequences, about 39% of which are singletons. Trimming took off 4 bases at V and 3 bases at J, with 14 bases between the two ends. Germline V gene lookup returns CDR1 MNHNY and CDR2 SVGAGI (reference sequence). The CDR3 length is 15 residues.

The clonotype originates from a human donor in good health. The sample was blood. J is TRBJ2-3 and V is TRBV6-6, with D unclear. This CDR3 reads CASSSHSSGTDTQYF. The CDR3 coding sequence is TGTGCCAGCAGTTCTCACTCCTCGGGTACAGATACGCAGTATTTT.